A single T cell receptor beta chain is shown here with its context. A COVID-19 case was met by exposed participants within 2 weeks before study entry. Per the original data handling: Researchers report that nucleated cell counts were estimated from reference gene primer amplification. TCRdb's table, derived via immunoSEQ multiplex PCR, lists solely in-frame clones and lacks some. V and J calls and clone size come straight from that table; D and trimming were deduced from the DNA. Of about 140,000 clones listed, 70% to 85% are singletons. This specimen comes from a study of blood T cell repertoires in COVID-19. This CDR3 has 14 residues. The germline V gene encodes CDR1 LNHNV and CDR2 YYDKDF (reference sequence). V gave up 7 bases and J gave up 2 bases, with 11 bases separating them.

The TCR originated in a woman aged 18-35 years who had been exposed to COVID-19. The sequencing input was PBMCs or T cells enriched from blood (not recorded which). This chain connects TRBV15 to TRBJ2-2; D not resolved. CDR3 region: CATNADVNTGELFF. CDR3 nucleotides: TGTGCCACCAACGCGGATGTAAACACCGGGGAGCTGTTTTTT.